This T cell receptor beta chain was identified in a study of graft-versus-host responses after intestinal transplantation. Looking at the study overall: All of the recipients had induction that used anti-thymocyte globulin, then tacrolimus and steroids for two to four years.

Germline V lookup: CDR1 LGHNT, CDR2 FRNRAP. Trimming stripped 6 bases from V and 7 bases from J, with 15 bases between. The CDR3 covers 13 residues. This clone was detected only a few times. The study plated some 200,000 CFSE-labeled responders with some 200,000 irradiated, violet-dye-labeled stimulators. Sequencing used immunoSEQ multiplex PCR; TCRdb keeps in-frame clones, though not all of them. The sample consists of some 18,000 clones, roughly 40% of them appearing once. Study-level findings and limits: Circulating GvH clone levels at their peak were associated with HvG declines (early post-transplant). In recipient marrow, GvH clones were found, and some appeared first in ileum or blood.

The sample consisted of alloreactive CD4+ T cells from a mixed lymphocyte reaction culture, taken before intestinal transplant. Subset given: CFSE-low proliferating T cells sorted from approximately 6-day pre-transplant mixed lymphocyte reaction (GvH or HvG direction). The origin of this receptor is a human patient who received an intestinal transplant. The chain couples TRBV12-5 to TRBJ1-1, with TRBD1 as a possible D gene (5 bases). The CDR3 region is CASGSVGRREAFF. The CDR3, as DNA: TGTGCTAGTGGCTCTGTGGGACGGCGTGAAGCTTTCTTT.